These 32 T cell receptor beta chains originate from one sample sequenced in a study of blood T cell repertoires in COVID-19 (dated by TCRdb to 2020 to 2022). The library was generated by the immunoSEQ multiplex PCR assay. The table was pulled from immuneACCESS by TCRdb, which kept in-frame rearrangements only. Such tables lose some clones; where checked, under half of the loss comes from unresolved V genes, and the rest has no known cause. The sample has fewer than 300,000 clones on record, over 75% of them singletons. The leading ten clones occupy approximately 2.2% of the sample. Sequenced input: peripheral blood. The receptors here all came from a woman between 45 and 60 years old with acute or convalescent COVID-19.

This rearrangement joins TRBV27 to TRBJ2-1, with 13 bases that match TRBD2. This CDR3 comprises 18 residues. Trimming removed 3 bases from V and 5 bases from J; junction bases left unmatched: 10. The V gene's germline CDR1 is MNHEY and CDR2 SMNVEV (reference sequence). CDR3 loop: CASSFTSGRARRDNEQFF. CDR3 sequence (DNA): TGTGCCAGCAGTTTCACTAGCGGGAGGGCGCGAAGGGACAATGAGCAGTTCTTC.

This clone showed up just a few times. The chain uses TRBV10-3 and TRBJ2-7, with 13 positions matching TRBD2. CDR3 length equals 16 residues. Per germline, CDR1 ENHRY and CDR2 SYGVKD. The V gene end was trimmed by 5 bases and the J gene end by 0 bases; junction bases not matched to a gene: 4. CDR3 DNA sequence: TGTGCCATCAGTAGCGGACTAGCGGGGGTCTCCTACGAGCAGTACTTC. Amino acids: CAISSGLAGVSYEQYF.

V is TRBV4-2 and J is TRBJ2-7; maybe TRBD2 (5 bases). The CDR3 is 16 residues long. Germline V gene sequence: CDR1 LGHNA, CDR2 YNFKEQ. Deletions cut 0 bases from V and 3 bases from J, with 15 bases between. CDR3 loop: CASSQDEGSLRYEQYF. CDR3 DNA sequence: TGTGCCAGCAGCCAAGATGAGGGCAGTTTACGCTACGAGCAGTACTTC.

In its sample, this clone was seen once. The chain employs TRBV5-8 and TRBJ2-7, with 9 bases aligning to TRBD2. The germline V gene encodes CDR1 SGHTS and CDR2 YDEGEE. CDR3 length: 16 amino acids. The J segment lost 5 bases and the V segment lost 0 bases, leaving 9 bases of the junction unmatched. CDR3 in DNA: TGTGCCAGCAGCTTGGTAGGGGGACTAGCAATCAACGAGCAGTACTTC. This translates into CASSLVGGLAINEQYF.

The chain employs TRBV18 and TRBJ1-1, with 8 bases aligning to TRBD1. CDR3 length equals 15 residues. V lost 3 bases, J lost 1 base, and 4 bases stayed unmatched. Germline lookup yields CDR1 KGHSH and CDR2 LQKENI. CDR3 residues: CASSPQGARNTEAFF. In DNA form, the CDR3 reads TGTGCCAGCTCACCCCAGGGGGCTAGGAACACTGAAGCTTTCTTT.

This chain links TRBV10-3 with TRBJ1-2; D might be TRBD1 (5 bases). The length of the CDR3 is 13 residues. Germline CDR1 is ENHRY and CDR2 is SYGVKD. Trimming stripped 8 bases from V and 1 base from J, with 11 bases between. CDR3 protein: CAISVQVNYGYTF. The CDR3 nucleotides are TGTGCCATCTCCGTACAGGTTAACTATGGCTACACCTTC.

CDR3 region: CASSEGLQNNEQFF. CDR3 coding DNA: TGTGCCAGCAGTGAAGGACTACAAAACAATGAGCAGTTCTTC. The rearrangement joins TRBV2 to TRBJ2-1, with a possible D match to TRBD2 (5 bases). Germline V lookup: CDR1 SNHLY, CDR2 FYNNEI. V was cut by 1 base and J by 5 bases, with 9 bases left in between. The CDR3 runs to 14 residues.

A single count supports this clone. The chain couples TRBV13 to TRBJ1-2, with TRBD1 matching 8 bases. The CDR3 covers 18 residues. Looked up from germline, CDR1 is PRHDT and CDR2 is FYEKMQ (reference sequence). Unmatched junction bases numbered 17, after V lost 2 bases and J lost 6 bases. The CDR3 reads CASSLSTYYTGGENGYTF. DNA for the CDR3: TGTGCCAGCAGCTTATCCACTTATTATACAGGGGGGGAAAATGGCTACACCTTC.

This clone was observed a single time. The chain uses TRBV27 and TRBJ2-7; D gene ambiguous. Germline CDR1 MNHEY, CDR2 SMNVEV (reference sequence). The V end was cut by 5 bases, the J end by 3 bases, with 8 bases between. The length of the CDR3 is 12 residues. The CDR3 DNA sequence: TGTGCCAGCAGTCCTTCCCTCTACGAGCAGTACTTC. The encoded protein is CASSPSLYEQYF.

V gene TRBV28 combines with J gene TRBJ1-4; 8 nucleotides match TRBD1. V shed 8 bases, J shed 5 bases, and the junction held 7 bases outside the gene matches. CDR1 is MDHEN, CDR2 SYDVKM, per germline. This CDR3 spans 14 amino acids. The CDR3 reads CASASGQGNEKLFF. CDR3 bases: TGTGCCAGCGCCTCCGGACAGGGAAATGAAAAACTGTTTTTT.

The chain combines TRBV28 with TRBJ1-2; perhaps TRBD1 as D (6 bases). CDR1 is MDHEN and CDR2 is SYDVKM in the germline V gene. V was shortened by 1 base and J by 8 bases, with 14 bases between the two germline ends. CDR3 length equals 14 residues. This CDR3 is CASSLLTGSSGYTF. CDR3 DNA sequence: TGTGCCAGCAGTTTATTGACAGGTTCTTCAGGCTACACCTTC.

The chain recombines TRBV5-1 with TRBJ1-2; 9 nucleotides match TRBD1. J was trimmed by 2 bases and V by 1 base; bases with no gene match: 3. This CDR3 has 15 amino acids. Germline values: CDR1 SGHRS, CDR2 YFSETQ. The CDR3 DNA reads TGCGCCAGCAGCTTGTTAACAGGGGGCAACTATGGCTACACCTTC. Protein product: CASSLLTGGNYGYTF. The full variable domain, with the rest looked up from reference TRBV5-1 and TRBJ1-2, is KAGVTQTPRYLIKTRGQQVTLSCSPISGHRSVSWYQQTPGQGLQFLFEYFSETQRNKGNFPGRFSGRQFSNSRSEMNVSTLELGDSALYLCASSLLTGGNYGYTFGSGTRLTVV.

The V call is TRBV19, the J call TRBJ2-1; no clear D. This CDR3 has 12 residues. Between the trimmed V and J ends, which lost 8 bases and 5 bases, there was a span of 10 bases. The germline V gene has CDR1 LNHDA and CDR2 SQIVND (reference sequence). The CDR3 DNA reads TGTGCCAGTCGACTCGCCAACAATGAGCAGTTCTTC. It yields the protein CASRLANNEQFF.

The gene calls are TRBV29-1 and TRBJ1-1; no clear D. V lost 6 bases, J lost 2 bases, and 10 bases lay in between. CDR3 length equals 12 residues. Germline lookup yields CDR1 SQVTM and CDR2 ANQGSEA. CDR3 loop: CSVTEGNTEAFF. CDR3 nucleotides: TGCAGCGTCACGGAGGGCAACACTGAAGCTTTCTTT.

The chain couples TRBV13 to TRBJ1-1; D is unresolved. The length of the CDR3 is 11 residues. V was trimmed by 5 bases and J by 7 bases, leaving 8 bases between them. The V gene's germline CDR1 is PRHDT and CDR2 FYEKMQ (reference sequence). CDR3 residues: CASSPPSEAFF. The CDR3 coding sequence is TGTGCCAGCAGCCCCCCCAGTGAAGCTTTCTTT.

This rearrangement joins TRBV7-9 to TRBJ1-4, with 11 bases identical to TRBD1. Unmatched junction bases numbered 6, after V lost 5 bases and J lost 7 bases. Germline V lookup: CDR1 SEHNR, CDR2 FQNEAQ (reference sequence). This CDR3 comprises 15 residues. CDR3 sequence: CASSAGQGALEKLFF. CDR3 nucleotides: TGTGCCAGCAGCGCAGGACAGGGGGCGCTTGAAAAACTGTTTTTT. Together with reference TRBV7-9 and TRBJ1-4, the CDR3 gives the full variable domain: DTGVSQNPRHKITKRGQNVTFRCDPISEHNRLYWYRQTLGQGPEFLTYFQNEAQLEKSRLLSDRFSAERPKGSFSTLEIQRTEQGDSAMYLCASSAGQGALEKLFFGSGTQLSVL.

This rearrangement joins TRBV24-1 to TRBJ1-2; TRBD1 agrees at 7 bases. Germline V gene sequence: CDR1 KGHDR, CDR2 SFDVKD. Unmatched junction bases numbered 6, after V lost 1 base and J lost 14 bases. The CDR3 is made up of 12 amino acids. The chain's CDR3 is CATSDFEGARTF. CDR3 nucleotide sequence: TGTGCCACCAGTGATTTTGAGGGGGCGCGTACCTTC.

This clone was counted a few times. The chain joins TRBV9 to TRBJ1-2; D is undetermined. The V end was cut by 0 bases, the J end by 8 bases, with 14 bases between. The CDR3 is 14 residues long. Per germline, CDR1 SGDLS and CDR2 YYNGEE. CDR3 bases: TGTGCCAGCAGCGTAGCTAGCGCATTGCAAGGCTACACCTTC. Protein: CASSVASALQGYTF.

The J gene is TRBJ1-4, the V gene TRBV6-6, with D possibly being TRBD1 (5 bases). The CDR3 has 14 residues. CDR1 MNHNY and CDR2 SVGAGI come from the germline V gene (reference sequence). V lost 7 bases and J 0 bases, leaving 9 bases between the germline ends. The CDR3 sequence: CASKQGATNEKLFF. The CDR3 region has the DNA TGTGCCAGCAAGCAGGGTGCAACTAATGAAAAACTGTTTTTT.

The chain is built from TRBV29-1 and TRBJ2-7, with a possible D match to TRBD2 (5 bases). V was cut by 7 bases and J by 0 bases, with 13 bases left in between. CDR3 length equals 13 residues. Germline lookup yields CDR1 SQVTM and CDR2 ANQGSEA. The CDR3 reads CSARVDSSYEQYF. CDR3 DNA: TGCAGCGCCCGAGTGGACTCCTCCTACGAGCAGTACTTC.

This rearrangement joins TRBV6-2 or TRBV6-3 to TRBJ1-3, with D possibly TRBD1 on 5 matching bases. V lost 4 bases and J 1 base, leaving 8 bases between the germline ends. This CDR3 is built from 14 residues. Germline assignment: CDR1 MNHEY and CDR2 SVGEGT. The CDR3 DNA reads as TGTGCCAGCAGTTCGGGGGGATCTGGAAACACCATATATTTT. As protein: CASSSGGSGNTIYF.

The chain is built from TRBV5-1 and TRBJ1-4; 8 nucleotides agree with TRBD1. V lost 4 bases to trimming and J lost 5 bases; unmatched junction nucleotides: 7. Germline assignment: CDR1 SGHRS and CDR2 YFSETQ. This CDR3 has 15 amino acids. This CDR3 reads CASSPRDRINEKLFF. The CDR3 nucleotides are TGCGCCAGCAGCCCCCGGGACAGGATAAATGAAAAACTGTTTTTT.

V usage is TRBV18 and J usage is TRBJ2-1; D may be TRBD2 (5 bases). The CDR3 totals 18 residues. CDR1 is KGHSH, CDR2 LQKENI, per germline. V was pared by 3 bases and J by 0 bases, with 18 bases between. The DNA for the CDR3 is TGTGCCAGCTCACCCCGGCGGGCAGCGAGTAGCTCCTACAATGAGCAGTTCTTC. Encoded protein: CASSPRRAASSSYNEQFF.

This clone was counted a single time. The chain links TRBV6-1 to TRBJ2-1, with 10 bases identical to TRBD2. This CDR3 region has 16 residues. Unmatched junction bases numbered 5, after V lost 2 bases and J lost 4 bases. Per the germline V gene, CDR1 is MNHNS and CDR2 is SASEGT. CDR3 sequence: CASSEWTSGEYNEQFF. In DNA form, the CDR3 reads TGTGCCAGCAGTGAATGGACTAGCGGAGAATACAATGAGCAGTTCTTC.

The chain has TRBV30 and TRBJ2-7, with TRBD2 identical over 9 bases. This CDR3 is built from 13 residues. Trimming cost V 1 base and J 6 bases; bases outside gene matches: 4. Germline loops: CDR1 GTSNPN, CDR2 SVGIG (reference sequence). CDR3 in DNA: TGTGCCTGGAGTGCTAGCGGGACCGGCGAGCAGTACTTC. Protein sequence: CAWSASGTGEQYF.

The chain joins TRBV2 to TRBJ1-1; weak D call: TRBD1 (5 bases). This CDR3 has 14 residues. Trimming removed 6 bases from V and 1 base from J, with 12 bases in between. Germline V gene lookup returns CDR1 SNHLY and CDR2 FYNNEI. CDR3 protein: CASRAQGGNTEAFF. The CDR3 nucleotides are TGTGCCAGCAGGGCTCAGGGCGGGAACACTGAAGCTTTCTTT.

The V and J genes are TRBV28 and TRBJ1-5, with no clear D. Deletions cut 7 bases from V and 4 bases from J, with 17 bases between. The V gene's germline CDR1 is MDHEN and CDR2 SYDVKM. There are 15 residues in the CDR3. Here the CDR3 DNA reads TGTGCCAGCACTATAGGAGGTCTTGGGAATCAGCCCCAGCATTTT. Translated: CASTIGGLGNQPQHF.

This chain connects TRBV25-1 to TRBJ2-5, with TRBD1 matching over 11 bases. The CDR3 sequence is 14 residues long. The germline V gene has CDR1 MGHDK and CDR2 SYGVNS. After removal of 1 base from V and 5 bases from J, the junction contained 0 bases not matched to a gene. The chain's CDR3 is CASSEWDRGETQYF. The DNA for the CDR3 is TGTGCCAGCAGTGAATGGGACAGGGGGGAGACCCAGTACTTC.

The V call is TRBV7-2, the J call TRBJ1-5, with 7 bases lining up with TRBD1. With V trimmed by 5 bases and J by 2 bases, 6 bases remained unmatched. The germline V gene encodes CDR1 SGHTA and CDR2 FQGNSA. The CDR3 runs to 15 residues. The CDR3 bases are TGTGCCAGCAGCCGGAAGGGGGCGGGCAATCAGCCCCAGCATTTT. It specifies CASSRKGAGNQPQHF.

V and J are TRBV27 and TRBJ2-5; 9 positions match TRBD1. With V trimmed by 8 bases and J by 5 bases, 12 bases remained unmatched. Germline CDR1 reads MNHEY; CDR2 reads SMNVEV (reference sequence). CDR3 length: 15 residues. The CDR3 DNA reads TGTGCCAGCGGGGGACAGGGCAGGGGGTTCGAGACCCAGTACTTC. Its translation: CASGGQGRGFETQYF.

CDR3 DNA: TGTGCCAGCAGACCCTCCGACTTGCTCGGCTATAATTCACCCCTCCACTTT. Encoded protein: CASRPSDLLGYNSPLHF. The V call is TRBV28, the J call TRBJ1-6, with no clear D. This CDR3 has 17 amino acids. Germline V gene sequence: CDR1 MDHEN, CDR2 SYDVKM. Deletions cut 6 bases from V and 3 bases from J, with 18 bases between.

The chain combines TRBV10-1 with TRBJ2-2, with D possibly TRBD2 on 6 matching bases. The CDR3 length is 16 residues. The V end was cut by 9 bases, the J end by 5 bases, with 22 bases between. CDR1 and CDR2 (germline): WNHNN, SYGVQD (reference sequence). CDR3 in DNA: TGCGCCAGTACCACAACCTTTAACGGGAGTACCGGGGAGCTGTTTTTT. Residues: CASTTTFNGSTGELFF.